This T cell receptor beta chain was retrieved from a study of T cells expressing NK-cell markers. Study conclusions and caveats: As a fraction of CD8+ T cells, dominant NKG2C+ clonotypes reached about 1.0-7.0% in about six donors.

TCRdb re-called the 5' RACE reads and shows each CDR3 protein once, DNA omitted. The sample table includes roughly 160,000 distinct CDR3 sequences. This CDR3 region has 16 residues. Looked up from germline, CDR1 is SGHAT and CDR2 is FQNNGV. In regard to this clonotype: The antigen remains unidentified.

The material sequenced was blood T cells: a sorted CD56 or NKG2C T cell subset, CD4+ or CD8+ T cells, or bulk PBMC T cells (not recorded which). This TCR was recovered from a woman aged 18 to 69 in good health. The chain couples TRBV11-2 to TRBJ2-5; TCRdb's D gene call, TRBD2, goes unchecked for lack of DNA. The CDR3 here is CASSSRLKRTMGTQYF.